The present T cell receptor (beta chain) was sequenced within a study of cytomegalovirus exposure and HLA in healthy donors. Study observations and caveats: Upon later analysis, TCR association rates were observed to vary by HLA locus, being highest for DRB1 and lowest for HLA-C. In an earlier analysis, about 87% or about 30%: the productive usage of most TCR beta V segments. Generally TCR sequences proved uncommon, though certain public TCRs appeared in numerous donors. Within a later analysis, the majority of CMV-associated TCR beta chains appeared HLA-restricted.

The PCR was carried out with 60 Vbeta primers and 13 Jbeta primers. Produced via immunoSEQ multiplex PCR; TCRdb's table is partial and in-frame only. The data contain nearly 200,000 clones, about 87% of them seen just once; the ten biggest clones take up 1.3%. Comment on this clone: Its specificity is not known. Other DNA sequences in the same sample also yield this CDR3.

The V gene end was trimmed by 0 bases and the J gene end by 4 bases; junction bases not matched to a gene: 3. The CDR3 sequence is 15 residues long. CDR1 and CDR2 from the germline V gene are MNHEY and SMNVEV (reference sequence). This TCR was recovered from a man younger than 45 in good health and CMV-seronegative. The chain couples TRBV27 to TRBJ2-7, with TRBD2 matching over 10 bases. The sequenced sample was PBMCs. CDR3 sequence: CASSLSSGGQYEQYF. CDR3 DNA: TGTGCCAGCAGTTTATCTAGCGGGGGGCAGTACGAGCAGTACTTC.